The present T cell receptor beta chain was sequenced within a study of blood T cell repertoires in COVID-19. Study-level background: Acute and convalescent COVID-19 specimens originated in the United States, Italy and Spain.

Membership in each cohort depended on participant-reported clinical history. Profiling relied on immunoSEQ multiplex PCR, and the TCRdb table lists in-frame clones only, not all of them. The sample consists of about 350,000 clones, 88% of them appearing once. This receptor was obtained from a woman in her twenties or thirties who had been exposed to COVID-19. The sequenced sample consisted of PBMCs or T cells enriched from blood (not recorded which).

CDR3 nucleotides: TGTGCCAGCAGTGAAGTCGCGGGAGAGACCCACGAGCAGTACTTC. Its protein product is CASSEVAGETHEQYF. The J gene is TRBJ2-7, the V gene TRBV6-1; TRBD2 matches 7 bases. In germline, CDR1 is MNHNS, CDR2 SASEGT. CDR3 size: 15 residues. The V and J ends lost 1 base and 5 bases, in that order; junction bases with no gene match: 8.